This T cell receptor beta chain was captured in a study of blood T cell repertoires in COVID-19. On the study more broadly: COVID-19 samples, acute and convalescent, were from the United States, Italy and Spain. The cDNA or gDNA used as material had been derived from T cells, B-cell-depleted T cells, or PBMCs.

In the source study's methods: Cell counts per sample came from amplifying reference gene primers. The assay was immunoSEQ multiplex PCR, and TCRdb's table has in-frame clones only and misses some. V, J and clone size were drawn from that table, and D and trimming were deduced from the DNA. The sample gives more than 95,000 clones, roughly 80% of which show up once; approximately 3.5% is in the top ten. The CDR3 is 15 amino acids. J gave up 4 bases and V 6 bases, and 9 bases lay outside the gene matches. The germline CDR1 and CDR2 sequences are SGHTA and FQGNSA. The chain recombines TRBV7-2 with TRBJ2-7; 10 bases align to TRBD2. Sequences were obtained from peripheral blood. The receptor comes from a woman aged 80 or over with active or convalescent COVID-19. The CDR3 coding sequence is TGTGCCAGCAGGGTTAGCGGGGGGAAGTCTTACGAGCAGTACTTC. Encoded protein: CASRVSGGKSYEQYF.